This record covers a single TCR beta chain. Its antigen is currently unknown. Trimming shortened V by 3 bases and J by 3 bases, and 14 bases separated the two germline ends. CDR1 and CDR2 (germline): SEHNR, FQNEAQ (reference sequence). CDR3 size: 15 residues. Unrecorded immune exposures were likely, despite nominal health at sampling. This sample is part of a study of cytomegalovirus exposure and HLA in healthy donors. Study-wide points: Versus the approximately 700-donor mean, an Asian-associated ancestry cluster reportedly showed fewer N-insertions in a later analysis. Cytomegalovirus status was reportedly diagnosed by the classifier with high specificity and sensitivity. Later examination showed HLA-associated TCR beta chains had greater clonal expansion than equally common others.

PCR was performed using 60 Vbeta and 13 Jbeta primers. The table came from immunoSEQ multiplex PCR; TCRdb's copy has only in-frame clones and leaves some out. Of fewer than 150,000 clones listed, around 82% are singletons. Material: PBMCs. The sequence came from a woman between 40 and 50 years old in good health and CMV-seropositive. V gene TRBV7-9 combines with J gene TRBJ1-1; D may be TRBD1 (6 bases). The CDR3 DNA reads TGTGCCAGCAGCTTGGTTGCCAGGGGTGACACTGAAGCTTTCTTT. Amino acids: CASSLVARGDTEAFF.